These 29 T cell receptor beta chains share one sample of origin, sequenced in a study of CD8 T cells in ankylosing spondylitis. TCRdb re-derived calls from the 5' RACE reads in MiXCR, one entry per CDR3 protein. The sample consists of around 150,000 distinct CDR3 sequences, about 9.9% of them appearing once. Sequencing was performed on blood, either unsorted or a sorted T cell fraction (not recorded which). These receptors all come from a male donor with ankylosing spondylitis or in good health (not recorded which).

This clonotype appeared many times. CDR3 nucleotide sequence: TGTGCCAGCAGTCTCTTAGTTAGCACAGATACGCAGTATTTT. Protein sequence: CASSLLVSTDTQYF. The rearrangement joins TRBV27 to TRBJ2-3; D uncertain. The CDR3 is 14 amino acids. Per the germline V gene, CDR1 is MNHEY and CDR2 is SMNVEV (reference sequence). Trimming took 5 bases from V and 0 from J, leaving 9 bases between them.

In the case of this clonotype: With a much larger clone just one base away, this may be a read error. The V and J genes are TRBV4-1 and TRBJ1-1; the D gene is possibly TRBD1 (6 bases). V was cut by 3 bases and J by 9 bases, with 14 bases left in between. The CDR3 covers 13 residues. Germline CDR1 MGHRA, CDR2 YSYEKL. CDR3 sequence: CASSQGAGNQAFF. As DNA, the CDR3 is TGCGCCAGCAGCCAGGGGGCGGGGAATCAAGCTTTCTTT.

In its sample, this clonotype was seen many times. The chain couples TRBV6-1 to TRBJ2-1; perhaps D is TRBD1 or TRBD2 (5 bases each). Germline loops: CDR1 MNHNS, CDR2 SASEGT. The ends were cut back, 7 bases at V and 2 bases at J, with 12 bases in the middle. The CDR3 is made up of 14 amino acids. For the CDR3, the DNA is TGTGCCAGCAAAATAGGGACGGCCTACAATGAGCAGTTCTTC. Translated: CASKIGTAYNEQFF.

This clonotype was recorded at least ten times. V and J are TRBV9 and TRBJ2-2; 8 bases are shared with TRBD1. The CDR3 length is 15 residues. CDR1 is SGDLS, CDR2 YYNGEE, per germline. Trimming removed 4 bases from V and 4 bases from J; junction bases left unmatched: 6. CDR3 in amino acids: CASSPWTGITGELFF. CDR3 DNA sequence: TGTGCCAGCAGCCCCTGGACAGGGATCACCGGGGAGCTGTTTTTT.

J is TRBJ2-1 and V is TRBV7-9; 9 positions agree with TRBD2. Germline V lookup: CDR1 SEHNR, CDR2 FQNEAQ (reference sequence). The CDR3 has 16 amino acids. J was trimmed by 4 bases and V by 4 bases; bases with no gene match: 8. Written as DNA, the CDR3 is TGTGCCAGCAGCTCAGCTTTTGCGGGGGGGTACAATGAGCAGTTCTTC. Its translation is CASSSAFAGGYNEQFF.

V gene TRBV7-8 combines with J gene TRBJ1-3, with D hard to call. V dropped 3 bases and J dropped 1 base, with 7 bases sitting between them. The V gene's germline CDR1 is SGHVS and CDR2 FQNEAQ. This CDR3 region has 14 residues. The CDR3 nucleotides are TGTGCCAGCAGCTTTTCTGGGTCTGGAAACACCATATATTTT. Its translation: CASSFSGSGNTIYF. Looking up the rest from reference TRBV7-8 and TRBJ1-3 gives the full variable domain: GAGVSQSPRYKVAKRGQDVALRCDPISGHVSLFWYQQALGQGPEFLTYFQNEAQLDKSGLPSDRFFAERPEGSVSTLKIQRTQQEDSAVYLCASSFSGSGNTIYFGEGSWLTVV.

This clonotype appeared a few times. The genes are TRBV7-2 and TRBJ2-3; TRBD2 is a possible D gene (5 bases). Germline V gives CDR1 SGHTA, CDR2 FQGNSA. The CDR3 is 15 amino acids. The V and J ends lost 0 bases and 5 bases respectively, with 12 bases between them. The CDR3 sequence: CASSLAILGGDTQYF. For the CDR3, the DNA is TGTGCCAGCAGCTTAGCGATCCTAGGAGGAGATACGCAGTATTTT.

This clonotype was detected many times. The rearrangement joins TRBV20-1 to TRBJ2-2; possible D gene TRBD2, 6 bases. Germline V gene data show CDR1 as DFQATT and CDR2 as SNEGSKA (reference sequence). With 4 bases removed from V and 7 bases from J, the gap between germline ends came to 16 bases. The CDR3 consists of 14 residues. The CDR3 sequence: CSAIGTRFGGELFF. The CDR3 DNA reads as TGCAGTGCTATAGGGACTCGTTTCGGCGGGGAGCTGTTTTTT.

Many counts were recorded for this clonotype. This chain uses TRBV5-1 with TRBJ1-2, with 7 bases lining up with TRBD1. The J segment lost 2 bases and the V segment lost 0 bases, leaving 4 bases of the junction unmatched. The CDR3 contains 15 residues. Germline CDR1 is SGHRS and CDR2 is YFSETQ. The CDR3 here is CASSLAAGGNYGYTF. The CDR3 DNA follows: TGCGCCAGCAGCTTGGCCGCAGGGGGGAACTATGGCTACACCTTC.

This clonotype showed up many times. This chain links TRBV10-1 with TRBJ2-3; D remains unclear. Germline-derived CDR1 and CDR2 are WNHNN and SYGVQD (reference sequence). Trimming pared 6 bases from V and 0 bases from J, leaving 7 bases between. This CDR3 spans 13 amino acids. Written as DNA, the CDR3 is TGCGCCAGCAGGAGGTCTAGCACAGATACGCAGTATTTT. Amino acids: CASRRSSTDTQYF.

A note on this clonotype: Being one base from a much bigger clone, this may be a read error. This chain joins TRBV5-1 and TRBJ2-2, with D perhaps given as TRBD1 or TRBD2 (5 bases each). Germline CDR1 and CDR2: SGHRS and YFSETQ. The CDR3 has 15 residues. The CDR3 nucleotides are TGCGCCAGCACCCGTTCGGGGATGGGGCCCGGGGCGCTGTTTTTT. It is translated as CASTRSGMGPGALFF.

At least ten counts were recorded for this clonotype. This rearrangement joins TRBV3-1 to TRBJ2-1; 7 bases fit TRBD2. CDR3 size: 13 residues. Per germline, CDR1 LGHDT and CDR2 YNNKEL (reference sequence). The trim removed 2 bases at V and 9 bases at J, leaving 4 bases unmatched. The CDR3, as DNA: TGTGCCAGCAGCCAAAGGGGAGGGAGTGAGCAGTTCTTC. The encoded protein is CASSQRGGSEQFF.

There are many counts of this clonotype. The V call is TRBV7-8, the J call TRBJ1-6; D ambiguous. From germline, CDR1 is SGHVS and CDR2 FQNEAQ. Trimming stripped 0 bases from V and 3 bases from J, with 6 bases between. The CDR3 totals 15 residues. CDR3: CASSLALDYNSPLHF. DNA for the CDR3: TGTGCCAGCAGCTTAGCATTGGACTATAATTCACCCCTCCACTTT.

This rearrangement joins TRBV6-1 to TRBJ2-3; a possible D gene is TRBD2 (7 bases). The V end lost 6 bases, the J end lost 3 bases, and 25 bases lay between the germline ends. Germline CDR1 MNHNS, CDR2 SASEGT. The CDR3 extends over 18 amino acids. CDR3 in amino acids: CASSIRGGAGQATDTQYF. The CDR3 DNA reads TGTGCCAGCAGCATTAGGGGGGGGGCGGGTCAAGCTACAGATACGCAGTATTTT.

This sequence joins TRBV15 and TRBJ2-3; D may be TRBD1 (5 bases). This CDR3 comprises 15 residues. The V and J ends lost 1 base and 4 bases respectively, with 12 bases between them. Germline V lookup: CDR1 LNHNV, CDR2 YYDKDF (reference sequence). In DNA form, the CDR3 reads TGTGCCACCAGCAGAGGCGGCAGGGCGGCAGATACGCAGTATTTT. This encodes CATSRGGRAADTQYF.

Points on this clonotype: A much bigger clone sits one base away, suggesting this may be a read error. The missing conserved phenylalanine or tryptophan at the end of this CDR3 makes a read error likely. The chain employs TRBV19 and TRBJ1-1, with D possibly matching TRBD1 (5 bases). CDR1 is LNHDA, CDR2 SQIVND, per germline (reference sequence). V gave up 7 bases and J gave up 1 base, with 16 bases separating them. This CDR3 contains 15 residues. CDR3 in DNA: TGTGCCAGTAATGCATGGGGACGGCCGAACACTGAAGCTTTCTTG. Translation: CASNAWGRPNTEAFL.

The chain employs TRBV5-1 and TRBJ1-3, with D unclear. V was clipped by 0 bases and J by 4 bases, with 17 bases between them. The germline V gene has CDR1 SGHRS and CDR2 YFSETQ. The CDR3 length is 17 residues. The CDR3: CASSLAVGRQRGNTIYF. For the CDR3, the DNA is TGCGCCAGCAGCTTGGCCGTAGGGCGGCAGAGAGGAAACACCATATATTTT.

The chain has TRBV5-1 and TRBJ2-1; tentative D call: TRBD1 (6 bases). Germline CDR1 is SGHRS and CDR2 is YFSETQ. V was pared by 0 bases and J by 0 bases, with 13 bases between. This CDR3 spans 17 amino acids. The CDR3 sequence is CASSLALDRSSYNEQFF. The CDR3 DNA sequence: TGCGCCAGCAGCTTGGCCTTAGACAGGAGCTCCTACAATGAGCAGTTCTTC.

The chain links TRBV24-1 to TRBJ2-1; TRBD2 aligns across 13 bases. The ends lost 4 bases at V and 4 bases at J; junction bases unmatched: 3. The CDR3 length is 16 residues. Germline CDR1 KGHDR, CDR2 SFDVKD. The DNA for the CDR3 is TGTGCCACCAGTGACTCGGGACTAGCGGGATACAATGAGCAGTTCTTC. Its translation: CATSDSGLAGYNEQFF.

This clonotype was seen at least ten times. The V gene is TRBV6-1, the J gene TRBJ2-7, with TRBD2 identical over 10 bases. The CDR3 totals 17 residues. V lost 2 bases and J lost 2; bases outside the gene matches: 9. From germline, CDR1 is MNHNS and CDR2 SASEGT. The CDR3 region is CASSETTSGALPYEQYF. The CDR3, as DNA: TGTGCCAGCAGTGAAACCACTAGCGGGGCGTTACCCTACGAGCAGTACTTC.

Only a few counts were recorded for this clonotype. The chain links TRBV5-1 to TRBJ2-2; 7 bases map to TRBD1. Trimming cost V 0 bases and J 0 bases; bases outside gene matches: 5. There are 17 residues in the CDR3. The V gene's germline CDR1 is SGHRS and CDR2 YFSETQ. CDR3 region: CASSLVIGGANTGELFF. CDR3 coding DNA: TGCGCCAGCAGCTTGGTTATAGGGGGCGCGAACACCGGGGAGCTGTTTTTT.

This clonotype was counted a few times. The chain couples TRBV6-5 to TRBJ1-6, with unresolved D. CDR1 and CDR2 (germline): MNHEY, SVGAGI. The CDR3 has 19 amino acids. V gave up 2 bases and J gave up 0 bases, with 17 bases separating them. CDR3 DNA: TGTGCCAGCAGTTACGAGGCTTCGGCGGGTAGCTCCTATAATTCACCCCTCCACTTT. This codes for CASSYEASAGSSYNSPLHF.

The V gene is TRBV29-1, the J gene TRBJ2-3, with 7 positions matching TRBD2. The CDR3 is 14 residues long. Trimming removed 5 bases from V and 2 bases from J; junction bases left unmatched: 7. Germline CDR1 SQVTM, CDR2 ANQGSEA. CDR3 loop: CSVQGLGLTDTQYF. The CDR3 DNA reads TGCAGCGTTCAAGGACTAGGTCTCACAGATACGCAGTATTTT.

This clonotype was observed many times. The V and J genes are TRBV6-2 or TRBV6-3 and TRBJ1-5; D gene ambiguous. Germline loops: CDR1 MNHEY, CDR2 SVGEGT. This CDR3 has 13 amino acids. V shed 0 bases and J shed 6 bases, with 6 bases lying between them. This chain's CDR3 is CASSYSGFQPQHF. CDR3 nucleotides: TGTGCCAGCAGTTACTCGGGGTTTCAGCCCCAGCATTTT.

CDR3 amino acids: CASEAPPSGGETQYF. For the CDR3, the DNA is TGTGCCAGCGAAGCCCCACCAAGCGGTGGTGAGACCCAGTACTTC. The chain employs TRBV6-1 and TRBJ2-5, with D perhaps matching TRBD2 (5 bases). The CDR3 covers 15 residues. Germline V gene lookup returns CDR1 MNHNS and CDR2 SASEGT. Trimming took off 8 bases at V and 5 bases at J, with 21 bases between the two ends.

This clonotype appeared many times. This chain uses TRBV21-1 with TRBJ2-1; the table's TRBD2 call for D was not verified on the DNA. TRBV21-1 counts as a pseudogene. The CDR3 spans 16 residues. CDR3 nucleotide sequence: TGTGCCAGCAGCAAATTCGGGACTAGCGACTACAATGAGCAGTTCTTC. Protein product: CASSKFGTSDYNEQFF.

This clonotype was observed at least ten times. V is TRBV5-5 and J is TRBJ2-7; TRBD1 matches 12 bases. V trimming: 0 bases; J trimming: 3 bases; junction bases outside the gene matches: 4. The CDR3 length is 16 residues. Germline V gives CDR1 SGHKS, CDR2 YYEKEE (reference sequence). CDR3 bases: TGTGCCAGCAGCTTGGAGGGACAGGGGGCCTTCTACGAGCAGTACTTC. It translates to CASSLEGQGAFYEQYF.

This clonotype occurred many times. CDR3 residues: CATSRDNGAGLGDTQYF. CDR3 in DNA: TGTGCCACCAGCAGAGATAATGGGGCAGGGCTAGGAGATACGCAGTATTTT. J is TRBJ2-3 and V is TRBV15; tentative D call: TRBD1 (5 bases). This CDR3 is built from 17 residues. Germline V gene lookup returns CDR1 LNHNV and CDR2 YYDKDF (reference sequence). The germline V and J ends were trimmed by 0 bases and 5 bases, with 18 bases remaining between them. Supplemented by reference TRBV15 and TRBJ2-3, the full variable domain reads DAMVIQNPRYQVTQFGKPVTLSCSQTLNHNVMYWYQQKSSQAPKLLFHYYDKDFNNEADTPDNFQSRRPNTSFCFLDIRSPGLGDTAMYLCATSRDNGAGLGDTQYFGPGTRLTVL.

The sample holds a few counts of this clonotype. The gene calls are TRBV4-2 and TRBJ2-3; D tentatively reads TRBD1 or TRBD2 (5 bases each). Deletions cut 5 bases from V and 0 bases from J, with 15 bases between. CDR1 is LGHNA and CDR2 is YNFKEQ in the germline V gene. This CDR3 has 16 residues. The CDR3 DNA is TGTGCCAGCAGCATAGGTCGAGGGGCTAGCACAGATACGCAGTATTTT. Protein product: CASSIGRGASTDTQYF.